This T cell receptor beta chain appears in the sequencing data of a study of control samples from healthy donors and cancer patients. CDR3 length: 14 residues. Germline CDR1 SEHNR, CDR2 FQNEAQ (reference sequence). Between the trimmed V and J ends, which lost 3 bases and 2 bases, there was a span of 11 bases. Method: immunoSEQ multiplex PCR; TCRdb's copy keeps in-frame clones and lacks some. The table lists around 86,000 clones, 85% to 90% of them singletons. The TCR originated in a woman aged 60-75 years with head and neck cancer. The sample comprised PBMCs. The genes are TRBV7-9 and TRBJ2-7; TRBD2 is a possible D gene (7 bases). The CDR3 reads CASSLGGAPYEQYF. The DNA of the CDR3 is TGTGCCAGCAGCTTGGGGGGGGCCCCCTACGAGCAGTACTTC. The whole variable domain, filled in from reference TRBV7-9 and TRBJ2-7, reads DTGVSQNPRHKITKRGQNVTFRCDPISEHNRLYWYRQTLGQGPEFLTYFQNEAQLEKSRLLSDRFSAERPKGSFSTLEIQRTEQGDSAMYLCASSLGGAPYEQYFGPGTRLTVT.